The 22 T cell receptor beta chains below all came from one sample that was sequenced in a study of cytomegalovirus exposure and HLA in healthy donors. The PCR made use of 60 Vbeta and 13 Jbeta primers. Sequenced by immunoSEQ multiplex PCR; TCRdb stores in-frame clones only, minus some. The table shows some 150,000 clones, with 74% occurring only once. Sample: PBMCs. The receptors here all came from a man between 18 and 35 years old in good health and CMV-seropositive.

This sequence joins TRBV19 and TRBJ1-1, with 9 bases matching TRBD1. The germline CDR1 and CDR2 sequences are LNHDA and SQIVND (reference sequence). The ends lost 4 bases at V and 3 bases at J; junction bases unmatched: 12. CDR3 length: 17 amino acids. The CDR3 spells CASSNPYRGPKDTEAFF. CDR3 nucleotide sequence: TGTGCCAGTAGTAACCCTTACAGGGGGCCTAAGGACACTGAAGCTTTCTTT. The complete variable domain, with remaining parts taken from reference TRBV19 and TRBJ1-1, reads DGGITQSPKYLFRKEGQNVTLSCEQNLNHDAMYWYRQDPGQGLRLIYYSQIVNDFQKGDIAEGYSVSREKKESFPLTVTSAQKNPTAFYLCASSNPYRGPKDTEAFFGQGTRLTVV.

The chain is built from TRBV28 and TRBJ2-3, with 7 bases lining up with TRBD1. The V and J ends lost 7 bases and 4 bases, in that order; junction bases with no gene match: 8. CDR1 is MDHEN and CDR2 is SYDVKM in the germline V gene. The CDR3 spans 14 residues. The CDR3 loop is CASTEGQWPDTQYF. CDR3 in DNA: TGTGCCAGCACCGAGGGACAGTGGCCAGATACGCAGTATTTT. The whole variable domain, filled in from reference TRBV28 and TRBJ2-3, reads DVKVTQSSRYLVKRTGEKVFLECVQDMDHENMFWYRQDPGLGLRLIYFSYDVKMKEKGDIPEGYSVSREKKERFSLILESASTNQTSMYLCASTEGQWPDTQYFGPGTRLTVL.

A remark on this clone: Germline and junction disagree at one end, which may indicate a read error. J is TRBJ2-7 and V is TRBV5-4; TRBD1 aligns across 9 bases. Germline CDR1 SGHNT, CDR2 YYREEE (reference sequence). The length of the CDR3 is 14 residues. The CDR3, as DNA: TGTGCCAGCAGCGCCGGGACAGGGAACTACGAGCAGTGCTTC. Protein: CASSAGTGNYEQCF.

The gene calls are TRBV10-1 and TRBJ1-5; TRBD1 aligns across 9 bases. Germline CDR1 WNHNN, CDR2 SYGVQD (reference sequence). This CDR3 is built from 14 residues. V lost 10 bases to trimming and J lost 7 bases; unmatched junction nucleotides: 11. The CDR3 here is CANTQGAQGQPQHF. The CDR3 bases are TGCGCCAACACACAGGGGGCGCAGGGGCAGCCCCAGCATTTT.

The genes are TRBV18 and TRBJ1-2, with D unclear. The CDR3 covers 12 residues. Germline assignment: CDR1 KGHSH and CDR2 LQKENI. Between the trimmed V and J ends, which lost 6 bases and 9 bases, there was a span of 14 bases. The CDR3 nucleotides are TGTGCCAGCTCTATCGACGGGGATAGCTACACCTTC. This translates into CASSIDGDSYTF.

The gene calls are TRBV10-3 and TRBJ1-1, with a tentative D call TRBD1 (6 bases). The germline V gene has CDR1 ENHRY and CDR2 SYGVKD. Trimming stripped 7 bases from V and 4 bases from J, with 13 bases between. This CDR3 is 13 amino acids long. CDR3 residues: CAITDGGATEAFF. The DNA for the CDR3 is TGTGCCATCACCGACGGGGGGGCCACTGAAGCTTTCTTT.

The chain employs TRBV5-4 and TRBJ1-2; D is possibly TRBD1 (5 bases). From germline, CDR1 is SGHNT and CDR2 YYREEE (reference sequence). CDR3 length: 14 residues. Deletions cut 0 bases from V and 4 bases from J, with 10 bases between. The CDR3 loop is CASSLDGGTYGYTF. CDR3 DNA: TGTGCCAGCAGCTTGGATGGGGGGACCTATGGCTACACCTTC.

The V call is TRBV5-4, the J call TRBJ1-3; D gene unclear. The CDR3 sequence is 12 residues long. V lost 7 bases and J lost 4, with 9 bases in between. CDR1 SGHNT and CDR2 YYREEE come from the germline V gene (reference sequence). CDR3 sequence: CASRDFGNTIYF. CDR3 coding DNA: TGTGCCAGCCGAGACTTCGGAAACACCATATATTTT.

The genes are TRBV9 and TRBJ1-2, with unresolved D. The V and J ends lost 6 bases and 4 bases respectively, with 13 bases between them. Germline V gene lookup returns CDR1 SGDLS and CDR2 YYNGEE. This CDR3 region has 13 residues. CDR3 amino acids: CASNRDGVYGYTF. As DNA, the CDR3 is TGTGCCAGCAACAGAGACGGGGTCTATGGCTACACCTTC. The entire variable domain, with the rest obtained from reference TRBV9 and TRBJ1-2, is as follows: DSGVTQTPKHLITATGQRVTLRCSPRSGDLSVYWYQQSLDQGLQFLIQYYNGEERAKGNILERFSAQQFPDLHSELNLSSLELGDSALYFCASNRDGVYGYTFGSGTRLTVV.

The rearrangement joins TRBV5-1 to TRBJ2-1; 10 bases are a match to TRBD2. CDR1 SGHRS and CDR2 YFSETQ come from the germline V gene. Losses at the gene ends were 2 bases for V and 7 bases for J; bases not matched to a gene: 3. The CDR3 loop spans 14 amino acids. The CDR3 nucleotides read TGCGCCAGCAGCTTTAGCGGGGGGACGAATGAGCAGTTCTTC. The encoded protein is CASSFSGGTNEQFF.

This sequence joins TRBV7-9 and TRBJ2-5; 8 bases match TRBD1. The tail of the sequence fits TRBJ2-7 better, so the J call may be wrong. This CDR3 contains 15 residues. Germline assignment: CDR1 SEHNR and CDR2 FQNEAQ (reference sequence). Here the CDR3 reads CASSLAQGALDEQYF. In DNA, the CDR3 is TGTGCCAGCAGCTTAGCTCAGGGGGCGCTCGACGAGCAGTACTTC.

This rearrangement joins TRBV2 to TRBJ2-3; D unclear. The CDR3 totals 13 residues. The V end was cut by 1 base, the J end by 8 bases, with 10 bases between. The germline V gene encodes CDR1 SNHLY and CDR2 FYNNEI. The CDR3 is CASSEGGAATQYF. Here the CDR3 DNA reads TGTGCCAGCAGTGAAGGTGGAGCAGCTACGCAGTATTTT.

As regards this clone: The sample holds other DNA sequences that translate to the same CDR3. The chain is built from TRBV14 and TRBJ1-3; 7 nucleotides align to TRBD1. The length of the CDR3 is 16 residues. V shed 4 bases, J shed 4 bases, and the junction held 10 bases outside the gene matches. Germline V gives CDR1 SGHDN, CDR2 FVKESK. DNA for the CDR3: TGTGCCAGCAGCCCGGGGACAGCAGTAGAAGGAAACACCATATATTTT. Protein product: CASSPGTAVEGNTIYF.

The J gene is TRBJ2-5, the V gene TRBV30, with 7 bases matching TRBD1. The J call may be in error: the DNA end matches TRBJ2-7 better. This CDR3 is built from 13 residues. Germline CDR1 and CDR2: GTSNPN and SVGIG (reference sequence). The CDR3 nucleotides read TGTGCCTGGAGTGCAGGGGGTTCCTACGAGCAGTACTTC. Its protein is CAWSAGGSYEQYF.

The V call is TRBV29-1, the J call TRBJ2-1; 12 nucleotides align to TRBD2. Germline values: CDR1 SQVTM, CDR2 ANQGSEA. CDR3 length: 14 amino acids. Unmatched junction bases numbered 11, after V lost 7 bases and J lost 10 bases. The CDR3 DNA is TGCAGCGCAGAGACTAGCGGGAGAATGGGGGAGCAGTTCTTC. Translating it yields CSAETSGRMGEQFF.

Turning to this clone: Compared with germline, one end of the junction differs, possibly owing to a read error. The rearrangement links TRBV7-8 to TRBJ1-5; no firm D call. CDR3 size: 14 residues. Germline V gene lookup returns CDR1 SGHVS and CDR2 FQNEAQ. The CDR3 nucleotides are TGTGTCAGCAGCCGTCCCGGGGGCAATCAGCCCCAGCATTTT. It codes for CVSSRPGGNQPQHF.

The chain uses TRBV5-1 and TRBJ1-2, with 9 bases lining up with TRBD1. This CDR3 is built from 15 residues. The V gene's germline CDR1 is SGHRS and CDR2 YFSETQ. V gave up 4 bases and J gave up 8 bases; unmatched junction bases: 12. This CDR3 is CASSQSTTGGQGYTF. CDR3 DNA sequence: TGCGCCAGCAGCCAATCCACCACAGGGGGCCAAGGCTACACCTTC.

This clone came up a few times. A much larger clone differs by one base, so this may be a read error. The CDR3 carries no conserved terminal phenylalanine or tryptophan, so it likely arises from a read error. This chain joins TRBV6-5 and TRBJ1-1; D not certain. This CDR3 region has 13 residues. Germline loops: CDR1 MNHEY, CDR2 SVGAGI. The V end lost 2 bases, the J end lost 2 bases, and 6 bases lay between the germline ends. In DNA, the CDR3 is TGTGCCAGCAGTTACACAGAAAACACTGAAGCTTTCGTT. Protein sequence: CASSYTENTEAFV.

The CDR3, as DNA: TGTGCCAGCATCAGGGACAGGGGGCTGGGAGATACGCAGTATTTT. This codes for CASIRDRGLGDTQYF. The gene calls are TRBV6-1 and TRBJ2-3; TRBD1 agrees at 12 bases. This CDR3 region has 15 residues. Germline CDR1 MNHNS, CDR2 SASEGT. V was pared by 7 bases and J by 5 bases, with 7 bases of the junction left unmatched.

V and J are TRBV7-8 and TRBJ2-5; TRBD2 matches 13 bases. Germline lookup yields CDR1 SGHVS and CDR2 FQNEAQ. CDR3 size: 16 residues. J gave up 4 bases and V 5 bases, and 7 bases lay outside the gene matches. The CDR3: CASSPQRLAGGETQYF. DNA for the CDR3: TGTGCCAGCAGCCCACAGAGACTAGCGGGAGGAGAGACCCAGTACTTC.

This rearrangement joins TRBV13 to TRBJ2-2; D perhaps matches TRBD1 (6 bases). V lost 10 bases to trimming and J lost 1 base, with 13 bases between them. The CDR3 sequence is 14 residues long. CDR1 PRHDT and CDR2 FYEKMQ come from the germline V gene (reference sequence). CDR3 amino acids: CATSEGVNTGELFF. CDR3 DNA: TGTGCCACCTCCGAGGGGGTGAACACCGGGGAGCTGTTTTTT.

This chain connects TRBV6-5 to TRBJ1-2; unclear D gene. The CDR3 runs to 12 residues. Trimming removed 5 bases at V and 0 bases at J, with 4 bases between. CDR1 and CDR2 (germline): MNHEY, SVGAGI. The CDR3 DNA sequence: TGTGCCAGCAGTGGCTCTAACTATGGCTACACCTTC. This gives the protein CASSGSNYGYTF.